The clone carrying this TCR beta chain was picked up many times. The antigen remains undetermined. The CDR3 end falls 3 residues outside the read, so it is completed with the germline J gene. This entry is derived from a study of T cell clonality in common variable immunodeficiency. This CDR3 region has 18 residues. V dropped 0 bases and J dropped 0; count of bases not matched to a gene: 10. Germline values: CDR1 DFQATT, CDR2 SNEGSKA (reference sequence). CVID and control samples used equivalent genomic DNA input. The method was immunoSEQ multiplex PCR; TCRdb's version includes in-frame clones alone and lacks a portion of them. The sample offers about 40,000 clones and no singletons, the top ten holding about 3%. Study results and caveats: Fewer TCRbeta clones were shared among CVID subjects than controls. CVID patient heterogeneity limited repertoire-clinical complication correlations.

The source material was peripheral blood mononuclear cells. The rearrangement joins TRBV20-1 to TRBJ2-3, with 9 bases matching TRBD2. The sequence was obtained from a person aged 18-70 years in good health. The DNA read from the CDR3 is TGCAGTGCTAGAGATCTCGCTAGCGGGGCCGCTAGCACAGATACG. Its translation: CSARDLASGAASTDT. The full CDR3 is CSARDLASGAASTDTQYF.